Described below is a single TCR beta chain sequence and its context. Some clones are missing from TCRdb's copy, which holds only in-frame ones; the method was immunoSEQ multiplex PCR. This sample yields roughly 2,500,000 clones, of which 80% to 95% are seen a single time; roughly 0.39% belongs to the top ten. These data come from a study of shared clonotypes between healthy human individuals. Germline loops: CDR1 KGHSH, CDR2 LQKENI. With 5 bases clipped from V and 2 bases from J, the junction kept 6 bases outside the gene matches. This CDR3 region has 14 residues. The chain links TRBV18 to TRBJ2-7, with 7 bases lining up with TRBD1. Source material: naive CD4+ T cells from PBMCs. Subset defined: CD45RA+ positively selected. This TCR came from a man younger than 30 in good health. Some clones in this sample may be carry-over from other donors' samples. In DNA, the CDR3 is TGTGCCAGCTCATCGACAGGGTACCCCTACGAGCAGTACTTC. It translates to CASSSTGYPYEQYF.